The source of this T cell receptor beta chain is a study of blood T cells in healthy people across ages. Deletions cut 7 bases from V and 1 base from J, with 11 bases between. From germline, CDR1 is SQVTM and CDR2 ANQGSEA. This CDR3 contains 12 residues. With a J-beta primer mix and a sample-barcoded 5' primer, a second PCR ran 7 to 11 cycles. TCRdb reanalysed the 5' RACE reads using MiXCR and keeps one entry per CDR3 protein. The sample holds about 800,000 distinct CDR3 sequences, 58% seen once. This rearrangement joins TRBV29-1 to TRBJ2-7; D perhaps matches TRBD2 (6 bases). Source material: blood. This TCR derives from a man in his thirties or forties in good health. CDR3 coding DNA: TGCAGCGCATCAGGGAGGTCCTACGAGCAGTACTTC. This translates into CSASGRSYEQYF.